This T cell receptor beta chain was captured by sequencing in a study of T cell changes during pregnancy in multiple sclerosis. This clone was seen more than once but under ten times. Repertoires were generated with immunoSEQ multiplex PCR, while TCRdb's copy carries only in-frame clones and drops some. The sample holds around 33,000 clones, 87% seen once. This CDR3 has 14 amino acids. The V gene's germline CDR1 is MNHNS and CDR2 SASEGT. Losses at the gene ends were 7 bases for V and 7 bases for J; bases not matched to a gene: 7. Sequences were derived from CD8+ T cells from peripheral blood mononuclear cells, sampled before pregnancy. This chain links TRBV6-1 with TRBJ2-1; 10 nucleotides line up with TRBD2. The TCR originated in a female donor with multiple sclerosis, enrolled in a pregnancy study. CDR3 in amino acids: CASTPGLASNEQFF. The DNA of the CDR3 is TGTGCCAGCACTCCGGGACTAGCGAGTAATGAGCAGTTCTTC.